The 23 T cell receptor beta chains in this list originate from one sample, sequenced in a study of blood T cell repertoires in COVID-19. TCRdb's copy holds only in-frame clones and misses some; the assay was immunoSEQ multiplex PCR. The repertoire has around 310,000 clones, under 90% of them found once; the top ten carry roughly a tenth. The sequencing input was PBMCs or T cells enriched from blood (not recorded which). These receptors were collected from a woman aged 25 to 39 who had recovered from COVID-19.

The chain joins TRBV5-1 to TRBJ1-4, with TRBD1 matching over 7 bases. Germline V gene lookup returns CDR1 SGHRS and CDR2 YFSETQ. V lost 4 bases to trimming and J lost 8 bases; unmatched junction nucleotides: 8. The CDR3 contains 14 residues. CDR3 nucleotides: TGCGCCAGCAGCGTTGGACAGGCAGTAGAAAAACTGTTTTTT. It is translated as CASSVGQAVEKLFF.

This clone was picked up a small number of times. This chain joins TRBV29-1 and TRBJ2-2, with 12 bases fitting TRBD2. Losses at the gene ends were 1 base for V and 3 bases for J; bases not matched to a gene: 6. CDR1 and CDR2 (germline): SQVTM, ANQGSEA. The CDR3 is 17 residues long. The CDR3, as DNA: TGCAGCGTTGAAGGGGCGACTAGCGGGAGTGACACCGGGGAGCTGTTTTTT. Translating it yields CSVEGATSGSDTGELFF.

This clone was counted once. The CDR3: CASSLGSGLAQETQYF. The CDR3 nucleotides read TGCGCCAGCAGCTTGGGCTCGGGACTAGCCCAAGAGACCCAGTACTTC. V is TRBV5-1 and J is TRBJ2-5, with 9 bases aligning to TRBD2. The V and J ends lost 0 bases and 1 base, in that order; junction bases with no gene match: 4. CDR3 length equals 16 residues. Per germline, CDR1 SGHRS and CDR2 YFSETQ.

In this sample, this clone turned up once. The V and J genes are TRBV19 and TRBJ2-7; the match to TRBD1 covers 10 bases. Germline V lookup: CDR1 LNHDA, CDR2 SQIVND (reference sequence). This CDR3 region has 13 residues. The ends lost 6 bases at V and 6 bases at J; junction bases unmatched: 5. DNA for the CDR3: TGTGCCAGTAGCCCGGGACAGGGGCTCGAGCAGTACTTC. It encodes CASSPGQGLEQYF.

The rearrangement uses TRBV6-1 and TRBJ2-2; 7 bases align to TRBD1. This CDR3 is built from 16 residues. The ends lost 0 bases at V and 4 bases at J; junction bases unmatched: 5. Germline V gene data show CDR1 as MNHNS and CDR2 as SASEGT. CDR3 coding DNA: TGTGCCAGCAGTGAAGCAGGACAGGCGAGCACCGGGGAGCTGTTTTTT. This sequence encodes CASSEAGQASTGELFF.

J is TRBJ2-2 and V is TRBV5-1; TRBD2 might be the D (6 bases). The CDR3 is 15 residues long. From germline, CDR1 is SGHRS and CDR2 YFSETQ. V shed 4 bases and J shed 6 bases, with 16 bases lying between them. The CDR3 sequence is CASSPMGGSPGELFF. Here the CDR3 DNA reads TGCGCCAGCAGCCCGATGGGGGGAAGTCCCGGGGAGCTGTTTTTT.

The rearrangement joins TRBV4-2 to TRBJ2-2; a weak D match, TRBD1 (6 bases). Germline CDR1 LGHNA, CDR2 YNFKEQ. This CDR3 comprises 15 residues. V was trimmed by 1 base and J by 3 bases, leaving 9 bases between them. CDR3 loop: CASSQGNRDTGELFF. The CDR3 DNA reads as TGTGCCAGCAGCCAAGGCAACAGGGACACCGGGGAGCTGTTTTTT.

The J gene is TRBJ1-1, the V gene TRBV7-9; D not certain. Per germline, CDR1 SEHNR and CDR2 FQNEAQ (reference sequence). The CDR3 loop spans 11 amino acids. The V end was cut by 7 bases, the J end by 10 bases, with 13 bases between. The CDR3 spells CASTSVQAAFF. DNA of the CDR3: TGTGCCAGCACCTCGGTCCAGGCAGCTTTCTTT.

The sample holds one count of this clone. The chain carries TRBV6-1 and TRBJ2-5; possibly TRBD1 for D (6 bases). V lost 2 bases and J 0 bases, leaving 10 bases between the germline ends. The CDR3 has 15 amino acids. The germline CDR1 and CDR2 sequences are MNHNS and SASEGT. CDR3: CASSEMQGYQETQYF. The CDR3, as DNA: TGTGCCAGCAGTGAAATGCAGGGGTACCAAGAGACCCAGTACTTC.

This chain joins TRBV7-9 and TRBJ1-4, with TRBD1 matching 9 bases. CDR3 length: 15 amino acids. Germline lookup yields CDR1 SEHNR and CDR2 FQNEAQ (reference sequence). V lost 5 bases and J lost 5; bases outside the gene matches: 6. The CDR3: CASSLIGTGNEKLFF. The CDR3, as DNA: TGTGCCAGCAGCCTTATTGGGACAGGGAATGAAAAACTGTTTTTT.

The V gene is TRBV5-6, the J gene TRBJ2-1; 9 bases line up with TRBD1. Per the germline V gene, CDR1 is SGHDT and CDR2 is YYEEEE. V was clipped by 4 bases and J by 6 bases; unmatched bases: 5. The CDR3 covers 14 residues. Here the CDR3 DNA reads TGTGCCAGCAGCATCCAGGGACAGGGCAATGAGCAGTTCTTC. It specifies CASSIQGQGNEQFF.

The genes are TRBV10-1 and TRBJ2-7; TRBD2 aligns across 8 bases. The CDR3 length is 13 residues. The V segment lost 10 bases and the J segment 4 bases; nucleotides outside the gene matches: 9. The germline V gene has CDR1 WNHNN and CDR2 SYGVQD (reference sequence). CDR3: CATTREARYEQYF. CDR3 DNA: TGCGCCACAACGCGGGAGGCCCGGTACGAGCAGTACTTC.

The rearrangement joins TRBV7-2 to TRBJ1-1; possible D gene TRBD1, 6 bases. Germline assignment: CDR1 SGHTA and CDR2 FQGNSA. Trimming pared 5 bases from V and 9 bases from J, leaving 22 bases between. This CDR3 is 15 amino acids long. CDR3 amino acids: CASSDMDSYRLKAFF. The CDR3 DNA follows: TGTGCCAGCAGCGATATGGACAGTTACCGATTGAAAGCTTTCTTT.

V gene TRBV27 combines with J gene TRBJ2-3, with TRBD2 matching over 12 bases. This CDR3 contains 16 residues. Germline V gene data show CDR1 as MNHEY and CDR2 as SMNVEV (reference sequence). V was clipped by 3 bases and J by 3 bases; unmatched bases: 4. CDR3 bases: TGTGCCAGCAGTTTCCTAGCGGGAGGGGGGACAGATACGCAGTATTTT. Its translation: CASSFLAGGGTDTQYF.

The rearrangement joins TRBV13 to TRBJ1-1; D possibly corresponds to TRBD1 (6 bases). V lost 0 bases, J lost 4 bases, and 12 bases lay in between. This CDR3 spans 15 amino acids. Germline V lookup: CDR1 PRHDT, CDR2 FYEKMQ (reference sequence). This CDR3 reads CASSLGIGQTTEAFF. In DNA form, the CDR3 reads TGTGCCAGCAGCTTAGGAATCGGACAGACCACTGAAGCTTTCTTT. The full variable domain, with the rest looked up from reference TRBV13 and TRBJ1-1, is AAGVIQSPRHLIKEKRETATLKCYPIPRHDTVYWYQQGPGQDPQFLISFYEKMQSDKGSIPDRFSAQQFSDYHSELNMSSLELGDSALYFCASSLGIGQTTEAFFGQGTRLTVV.

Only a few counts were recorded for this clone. The CDR3 DNA is TGTGCCAGCAGAGAACTAGCGGGAGGGCACACCGGGGAGCTGTTTTTT. This encodes CASRELAGGHTGELFF. The chain combines TRBV2 with TRBJ2-2; 13 nucleotides match TRBD2. V was pared by 6 bases and J by 3 bases, with 4 bases of the junction left unmatched. Germline V gene sequence: CDR1 SNHLY, CDR2 FYNNEI. This CDR3 region has 16 residues.

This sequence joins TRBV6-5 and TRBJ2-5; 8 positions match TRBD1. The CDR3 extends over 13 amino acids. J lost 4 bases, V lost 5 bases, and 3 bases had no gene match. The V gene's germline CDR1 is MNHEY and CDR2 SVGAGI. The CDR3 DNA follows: TGTGCCAGCAGTCCGACAGGGGTAGAGACCCAGTACTTC. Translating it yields CASSPTGVETQYF.

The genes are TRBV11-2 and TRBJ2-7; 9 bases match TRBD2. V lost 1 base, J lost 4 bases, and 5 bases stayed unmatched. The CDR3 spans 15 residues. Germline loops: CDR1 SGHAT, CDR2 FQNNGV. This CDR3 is CASSLGSSGTYEQYF. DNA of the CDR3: TGTGCCAGCAGCTTAGGTTCTAGCGGGACTTACGAGCAGTACTTC. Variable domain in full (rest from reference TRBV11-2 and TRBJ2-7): EAGVAQSPRYKIIEKRQSVAFWCNPISGHATLYWYQQILGQGPKLLIQFQNNGVVDDSQLPKDRFSAERLKGVDSTLKIQPAKLEDSAVYLCASSLGSSGTYEQYFGPGTRLTVT.

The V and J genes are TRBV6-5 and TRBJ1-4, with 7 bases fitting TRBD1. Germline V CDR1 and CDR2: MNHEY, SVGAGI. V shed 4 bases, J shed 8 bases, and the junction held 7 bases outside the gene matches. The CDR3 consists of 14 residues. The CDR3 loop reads CASSFRQGREKLFF. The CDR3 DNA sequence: TGTGCCAGCAGTTTCCGACAGGGAAGAGAAAAACTGTTTTTT.

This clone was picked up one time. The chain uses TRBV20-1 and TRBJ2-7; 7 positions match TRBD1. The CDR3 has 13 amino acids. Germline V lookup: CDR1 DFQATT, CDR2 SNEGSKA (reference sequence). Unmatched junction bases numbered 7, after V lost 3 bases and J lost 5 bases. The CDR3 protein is CSASRQGVNEQYF. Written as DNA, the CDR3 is TGCAGTGCTAGTCGACAGGGAGTCAACGAGCAGTACTTC.

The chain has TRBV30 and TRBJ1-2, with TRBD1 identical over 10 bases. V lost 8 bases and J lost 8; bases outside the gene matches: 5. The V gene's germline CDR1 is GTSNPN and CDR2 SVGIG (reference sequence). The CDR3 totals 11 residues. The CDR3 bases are TGTGCCGGGGACAGGGGAAGAGGCTACACCTTC. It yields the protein CAGDRGRGYTF.

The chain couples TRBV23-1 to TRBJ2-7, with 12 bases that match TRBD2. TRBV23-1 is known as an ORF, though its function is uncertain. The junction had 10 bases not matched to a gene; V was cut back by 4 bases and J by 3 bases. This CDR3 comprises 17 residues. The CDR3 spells CASSLPGLAGADYEQYF. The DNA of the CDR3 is TGCGCCAGCAGTCTCCCGGGACTAGCGGGCGCCGACTACGAGCAGTACTTC.

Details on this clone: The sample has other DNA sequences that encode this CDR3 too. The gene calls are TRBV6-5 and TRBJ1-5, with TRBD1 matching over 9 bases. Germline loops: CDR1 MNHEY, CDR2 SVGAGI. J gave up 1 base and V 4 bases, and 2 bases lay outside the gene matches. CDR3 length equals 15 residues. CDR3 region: CASSLDRGSNQPQHF. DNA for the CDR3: TGTGCCAGCAGTTTAGACAGGGGGAGCAATCAGCCCCAGCATTTT.